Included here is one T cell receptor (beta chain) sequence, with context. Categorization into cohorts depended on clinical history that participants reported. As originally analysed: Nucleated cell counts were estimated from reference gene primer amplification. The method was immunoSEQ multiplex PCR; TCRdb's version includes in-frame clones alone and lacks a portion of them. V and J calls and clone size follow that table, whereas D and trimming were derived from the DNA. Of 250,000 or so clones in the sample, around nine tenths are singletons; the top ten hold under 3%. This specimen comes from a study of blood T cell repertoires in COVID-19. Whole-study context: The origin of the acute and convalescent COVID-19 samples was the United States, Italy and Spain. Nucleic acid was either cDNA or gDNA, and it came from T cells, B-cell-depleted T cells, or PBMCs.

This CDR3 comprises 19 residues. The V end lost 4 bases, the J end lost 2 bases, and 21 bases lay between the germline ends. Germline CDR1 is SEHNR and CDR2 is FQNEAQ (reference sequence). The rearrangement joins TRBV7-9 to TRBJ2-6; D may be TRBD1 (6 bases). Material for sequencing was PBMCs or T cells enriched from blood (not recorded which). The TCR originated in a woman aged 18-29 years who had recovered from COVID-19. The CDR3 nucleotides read TGTGCCAGCAGCTGGTTCCGGGACACGTCCAAGGCTGGGGCCAACGTCCTGACTTTC. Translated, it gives CASSWFRDTSKAGANVLTF.